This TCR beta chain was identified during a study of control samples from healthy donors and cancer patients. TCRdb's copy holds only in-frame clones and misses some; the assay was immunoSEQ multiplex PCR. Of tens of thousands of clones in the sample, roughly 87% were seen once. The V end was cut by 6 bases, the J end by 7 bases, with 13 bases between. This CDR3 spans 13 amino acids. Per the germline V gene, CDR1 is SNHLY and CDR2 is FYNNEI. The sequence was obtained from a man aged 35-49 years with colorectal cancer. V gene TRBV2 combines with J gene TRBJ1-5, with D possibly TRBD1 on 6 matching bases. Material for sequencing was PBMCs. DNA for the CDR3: TGTGCCAGCAGGGTACAGGGTGGCCAGCCCCAGCATTTT. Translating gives CASRVQGGQPQHF.